This TCR beta chain was obtained from a study of technical replicates of blood from a handful of donors. Germline CDR1 is SGHRS and CDR2 is YFSETQ. The CDR3 covers 17 residues. Trimming cost V 3 bases and J 8 bases; bases outside gene matches: 14. Sequencing was performed with immunoSEQ multiplex PCR; in TCRdb, only in-frame clones are kept and a portion is missing. The sample lists tens of thousands of clones, more than 85% occurring once. In its sample, this clone was seen once. This receptor was taken from a human donor in good health. Some clones in this sample may be carry-over from other donors' samples. Sequencing input: T cells isolated from PBMCs. The V and J genes are TRBV5-1 and TRBJ2-2; TRBD1 matches 9 bases. CDR3: CASSSQTRTGGKGELFF. The CDR3 nucleotides are TGCGCCAGCAGCTCCCAAACAAGAACAGGGGGCAAGGGGGAGCTGTTTTTT.